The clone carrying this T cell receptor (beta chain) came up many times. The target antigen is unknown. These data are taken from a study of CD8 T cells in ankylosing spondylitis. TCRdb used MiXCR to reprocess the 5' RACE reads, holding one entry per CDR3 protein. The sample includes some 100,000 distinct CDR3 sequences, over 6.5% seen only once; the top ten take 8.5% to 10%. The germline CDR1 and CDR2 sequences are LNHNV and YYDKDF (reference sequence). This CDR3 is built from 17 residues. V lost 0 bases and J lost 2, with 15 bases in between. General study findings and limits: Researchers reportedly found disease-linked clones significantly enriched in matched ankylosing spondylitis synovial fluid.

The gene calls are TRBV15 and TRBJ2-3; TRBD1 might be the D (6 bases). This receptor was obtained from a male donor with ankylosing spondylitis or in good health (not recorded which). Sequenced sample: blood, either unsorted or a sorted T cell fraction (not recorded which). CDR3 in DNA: TGTGCCACCAGCAGAGATTTAGGGCAGGGGAACACAGATACGCAGTATTTT. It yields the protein CATSRDLGQGNTDTQYF.